Listed below are T cell receptor beta chains from one sample, sequenced in a study of T cells after posttransplantation cyclophosphamide. Libraries were prepared by immunoSEQ multiplex PCR; TCRdb keeps only in-frame clonotypes and omits some of them. The sample yields about 36,000 clones, without any singletons. Sequenced: PBMCs. The receptors derive from a girl aged 5 to 17 in good health, CMV-negative, and a related stem cell transplant donor. The CDR3 runs from the conserved cysteine through the conserved F or W. The D gene is left open where the match is weak. Rows may omit the clone size; those that give it use once, few, many or a size class.

TRBJ2-7	medium-sized	.	TRBV30	12	CAWSVHPYEQYF	TGTGCCTGGAGTGTACATCCATACGAGCAGTACTTC
TRBJ2-1	few	.	TRBV21-1	17	CASSRSSGRSSYNEQFF	TGTGCCAGCAGCAGGTCTAGCGGGCGAAGCTCCTACAATGAGCAGTTCTTC
TRBJ1-2	many	.	TRBV7-2	14	CASSPGQIHYGYTF	TGTGCCAGCAGTCCAGGACAGATACACTATGGCTACACCTTC
TRBJ2-2	many	TRBD1	TRBV28	14	CASSLVGTAGELFF	TGTGCCAGCAGTTTAGTTGGGACAGCCGGGGAGCTGTTTTTT
TRBJ2-7	many	TRBD1	TRBV11-2	16	CASSSPRQGARDEQYF	TGTGCCAGCAGCTCCCCAAGACAGGGGGCGAGAGACGAGCAGTACTTC
TRBJ2-7	.	.	TRBV6-5	14	CASSPPGAWLKQYF	TGTGCCAGCAGTCCCCCAGGGGCCTGGCTAAAGCAGTACTTC
TRBJ1-5	few	.	TRBV7-9	14	CASSRSGGNQPQHF	TGTGCCAGCAGCCGATCAGGGGGCAATCAGCCCCAGCATTTT
TRBJ2-7	many	.	TRBV5-1	13	CASSGGLRREQYF	TGCGCCAGCAGCGGAGGACTCCGAAGGGAGCAGTACTTC
TRBJ2-1	many	.	TRBV11-2	12	CASSLYENEQFF	TGTGCCAGCAGCTTATATGAGAATGAGCAGTTCTTC
TRBJ1-2	many	TRBD1	TRBV7-3	15	CASSLGSQGAGGYTF	TGTGCCAGCAGCTTAGGCTCACAGGGGGCCGGTGGCTACACCTTC
TRBJ2-7	few	.	TRBV27	14	CASIALGGQYEQYF	TGTGCCAGCATTGCCTTGGGGGGTCAGTACGAGCAGTACTTC
TRBJ1-2	few	.	TRBV30	13	CAWRWRDLGGYTF	TGTGCCTGGCGCTGGAGGGACCTGGGAGGCTACACCTTC
TRBJ2-1	.	TRBD2	TRBV11-1	16	CASSPPSGATVPEQFF	TGTGCCAGCAGCCCGCCTAGCGGAGCCACCGTTCCTGAGCAGTTCTTC
TRBJ2-2	many	TRBD2	TRBV5-4	15	CASSGGLRNTGELFF	TGTGCCAGCAGCGGGGGACTACGAAACACCGGGGAGCTGTTTTTT
TRBJ2-7	many	TRBD1	TRBV6-1	15	CASSGWGTGSYEQYF	TGTGCCAGCAGTGGATGGGGGACAGGATCCTACGAGCAGTACTTC
TRBJ2-4	few	.	TRBV7-2	14	CASSLGGAGDIQYF	TGTGCCAGCAGCTTGGGCGGGGCCGGGGACATTCAGTACTTC
TRBJ1-3	many	.	TRBV10-3	16	CAISGQAGPPGNTIYF	TGTGCCATCAGTGGTCAGGCCGGCCCCCCTGGAAACACCATATATTTT
TRBJ2-5	few	TRBD1	TRBV19	15	CASSTRQGAWETQYF	TGTGCCAGTAGTACCAGACAGGGGGCGTGGGAGACCCAGTACTTC
TRBJ2-3	many	TRBD2	TRBV6-4	15	CASSEGQGGSDTQYF	TGTGCCAGCAGTGAAGGGCAGGGAGGGTCAGATACGCAGTATTTT
TRBJ2-7	.	TRBD1	TRBV13	15	CASSAGTASYYEQYF	TGTGCCAGCAGCGCCGGGACAGCCTCCTACTACGAGCAGTACTTC
TRBJ2-1	few	.	TRBV7-6	15	CASSLNGEVYNEQFF	TGTGCCAGCAGCTTAAACGGGGAGGTCTACAATGAGCAGTTCTTC
TRBJ2-1	few	.	TRBV29-1	11	CSALRVNEQFF	TGCAGCGCTTTGAGAGTGAATGAGCAGTTCTTC
TRBJ2-3	few	.	TRBV27	15	CASSGGTVSTDTQYF	TGTGCCAGCAGTGGGGGGACAGTTAGCACAGATACGCAGTATTTT
TRBJ2-3	.	TRBD1	TRBV4-1	16	CASSPLTGWVTDTQYF	TGCGCCAGCAGCCCCCTGACAGGGTGGGTAACAGATACGCAGTATTTT
TRBJ1-4	many	TRBD1	TRBV4-1	15	CASSRSGTGNEKLFF	TGCGCCAGCAGCCGTTCCGGGACAGGTAATGAAAAACTGTTTTTT
TRBJ2-5	few	TRBD1	TRBV27	16	CASSLLGQGEKETQYF	TGTGCCAGCAGTTTATTGGGACAGGGGGAAAAAGAGACCCAGTACTTC
TRBJ1-3	many	.	TRBV30	12	CAWSVLGNTIYF	TGTGCCTGGAGTGTACTGGGAAACACCATATATTTT
TRBJ1-2	many	TRBD1	TRBV5-1	14	CASRVDRGLSGYTF	TGCGCCAGCAGGGTGGACAGGGGTCTGAGCGGCTACACCTTC
TRBJ2-7	many	TRBD2	TRBV10-3	15	CATRGGYSDVNEQYF	TGTGCCACCCGCGGGGGGTACTCTGATGTGAACGAGCAGTACTTC
TRBJ2-7	few	.	TRBV4-1	13	CASSQGLAYEQYF	TGCGCCAGCAGCCAAGGACTAGCCTACGAGCAGTACTTC
TRBJ1-2	many	.	TRBV19	16	CASRSHRAGASYGYTF	TGTGCCAGTAGATCCCACAGGGCCGGGGCCAGCTATGGCTACACCTTC
TRBJ2-2	.	.	TRBV6-4	14	CASSDSDSTGELFF	TGTGCCAGCAGTGACTCGGACAGCACCGGGGAGCTGTTTTTT
TRBJ2-7	many	.	TRBV9	14	CASSVIGGTGEQYF	TGTGCCAGCAGCGTAATTGGAGGGACGGGGGAGCAGTACTTC